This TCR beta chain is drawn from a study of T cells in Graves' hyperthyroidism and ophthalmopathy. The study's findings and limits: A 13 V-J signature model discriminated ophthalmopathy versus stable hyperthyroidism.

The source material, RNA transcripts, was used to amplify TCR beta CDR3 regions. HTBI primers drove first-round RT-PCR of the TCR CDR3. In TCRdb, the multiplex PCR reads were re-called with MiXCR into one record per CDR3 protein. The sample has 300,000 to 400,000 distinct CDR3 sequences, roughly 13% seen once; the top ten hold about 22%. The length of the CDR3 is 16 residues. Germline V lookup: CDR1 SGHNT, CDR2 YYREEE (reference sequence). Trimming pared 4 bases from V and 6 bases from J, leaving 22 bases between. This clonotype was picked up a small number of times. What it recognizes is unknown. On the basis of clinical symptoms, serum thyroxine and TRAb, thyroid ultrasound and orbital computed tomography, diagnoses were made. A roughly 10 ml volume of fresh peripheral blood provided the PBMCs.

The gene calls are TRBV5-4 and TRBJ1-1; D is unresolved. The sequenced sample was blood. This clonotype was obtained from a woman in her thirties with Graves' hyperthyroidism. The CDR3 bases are TGTGCCAGCAGCCGAGGGTCCCGCGACCTTTATGCTGAAGCTTTCTTT. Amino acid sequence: CASSRGSRDLYAEAFF.